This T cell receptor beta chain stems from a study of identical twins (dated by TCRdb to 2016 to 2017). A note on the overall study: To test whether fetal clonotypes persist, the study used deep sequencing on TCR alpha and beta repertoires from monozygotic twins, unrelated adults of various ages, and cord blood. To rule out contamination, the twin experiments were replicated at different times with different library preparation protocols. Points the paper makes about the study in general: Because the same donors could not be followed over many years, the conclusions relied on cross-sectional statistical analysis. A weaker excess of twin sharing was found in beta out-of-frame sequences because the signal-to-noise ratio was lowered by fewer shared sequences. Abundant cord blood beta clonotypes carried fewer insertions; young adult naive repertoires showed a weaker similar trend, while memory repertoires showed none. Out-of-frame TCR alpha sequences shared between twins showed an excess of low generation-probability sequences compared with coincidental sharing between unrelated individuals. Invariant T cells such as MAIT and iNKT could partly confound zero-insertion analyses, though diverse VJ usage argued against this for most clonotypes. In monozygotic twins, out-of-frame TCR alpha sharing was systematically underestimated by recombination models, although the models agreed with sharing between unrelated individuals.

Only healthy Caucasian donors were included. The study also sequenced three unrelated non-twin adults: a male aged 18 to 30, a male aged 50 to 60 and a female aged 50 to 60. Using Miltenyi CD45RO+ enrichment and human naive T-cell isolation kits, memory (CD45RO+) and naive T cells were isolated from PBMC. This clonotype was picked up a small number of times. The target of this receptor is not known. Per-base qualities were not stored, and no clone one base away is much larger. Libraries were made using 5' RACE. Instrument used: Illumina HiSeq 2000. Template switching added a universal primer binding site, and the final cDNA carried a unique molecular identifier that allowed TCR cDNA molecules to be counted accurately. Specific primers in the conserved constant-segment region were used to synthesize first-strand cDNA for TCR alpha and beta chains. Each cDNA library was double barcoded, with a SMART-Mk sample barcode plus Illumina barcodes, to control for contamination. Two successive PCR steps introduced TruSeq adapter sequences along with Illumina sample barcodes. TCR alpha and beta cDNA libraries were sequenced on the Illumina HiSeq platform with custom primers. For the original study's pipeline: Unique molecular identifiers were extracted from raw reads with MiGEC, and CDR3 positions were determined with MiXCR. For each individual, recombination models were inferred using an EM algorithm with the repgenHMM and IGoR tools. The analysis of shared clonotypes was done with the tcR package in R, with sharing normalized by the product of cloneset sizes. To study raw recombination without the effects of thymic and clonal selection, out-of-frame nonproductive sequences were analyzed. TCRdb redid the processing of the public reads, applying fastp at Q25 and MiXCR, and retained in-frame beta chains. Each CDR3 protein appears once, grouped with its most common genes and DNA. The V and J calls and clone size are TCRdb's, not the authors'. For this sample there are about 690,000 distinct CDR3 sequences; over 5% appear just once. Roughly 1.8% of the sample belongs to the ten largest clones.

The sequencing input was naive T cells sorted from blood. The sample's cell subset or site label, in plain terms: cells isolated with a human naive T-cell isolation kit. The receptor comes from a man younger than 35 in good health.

The nucleotide sequence reads TGCGCCAGCAGCTTGGAAGGACAGGTCTATAATGAGCAGTACTTC. The encoded protein is CASSLEGQVYNEQYF. The rearrangement combines TRBV5-1 with TRBJ2-7, with TRBD1 matching 7 junction bases. Looking up the germline V gene yields CDR1 SGHRS and CDR2 YFSETQ. From V the trimming removes 0 bases and from J it removes 7 bases, while the gene matches leave 10 bases of the junction unaccounted for. The CDR3, cysteine through phenylalanine, is 15 amino acids long. CDR3 DNA only is kept here, 45 bases in frame from base 1.